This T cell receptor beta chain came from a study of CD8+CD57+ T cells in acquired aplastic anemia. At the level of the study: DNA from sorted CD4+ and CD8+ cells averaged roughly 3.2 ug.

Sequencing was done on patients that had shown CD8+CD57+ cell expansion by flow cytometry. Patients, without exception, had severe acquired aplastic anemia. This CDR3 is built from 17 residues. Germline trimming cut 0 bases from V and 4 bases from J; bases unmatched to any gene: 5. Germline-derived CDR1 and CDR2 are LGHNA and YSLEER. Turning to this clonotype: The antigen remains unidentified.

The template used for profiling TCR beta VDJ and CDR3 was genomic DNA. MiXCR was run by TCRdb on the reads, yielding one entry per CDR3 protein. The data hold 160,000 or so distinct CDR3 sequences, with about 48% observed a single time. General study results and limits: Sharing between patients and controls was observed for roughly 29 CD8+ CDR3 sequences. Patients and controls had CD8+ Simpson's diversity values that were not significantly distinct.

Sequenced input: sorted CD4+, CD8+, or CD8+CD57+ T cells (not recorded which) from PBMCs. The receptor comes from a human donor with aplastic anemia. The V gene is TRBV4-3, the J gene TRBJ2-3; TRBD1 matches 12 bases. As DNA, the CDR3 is TGCGCCAGCAGCCAAGATGGGGACAGGGGGCAGGCAGATACGCAGTATTTT. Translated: CASSQDGDRGQADTQYF.